Shown below are 16 T cell receptor beta chains from a single sample sequenced in a study of T cells in Graves' hyperthyroidism and ophthalmopathy. It was RNA transcripts that yielded the amplified TCR beta CDR3 regions. TCR CDR3 underwent first-round RT-PCR with the HTBI primer set. TCRdb reprocessed the multiplex PCR reads via MiXCR and lists one record per CDR3 protein. The repertoire holds 620,000 or so distinct CDR3 sequences, with roughly 15% as singletons. The sample comprised blood. These receptors were collected from a woman aged 45-65 years with Graves' ophthalmopathy.

This clonotype has just a few counts. The V gene is TRBV19, the J gene TRBJ2-1; 7 bases fit TRBD1. Germline-derived CDR1 and CDR2 are LNHDA and SQIVND (reference sequence). The CDR3 consists of 16 residues. V gave up 5 bases and J gave up 4 bases; unmatched junction bases: 11. Here the CDR3 reads CASSPIDREVYNEQFF. CDR3 nucleotide sequence: TGTGCCAGTAGTCCCATTGACAGGGAAGTGTACAATGAGCAGTTCTTC.

Many counts were recorded for this clonotype. This chain connects TRBV27 to TRBJ1-5; D not certain. The CDR3 loop spans 16 amino acids. The germline V gene encodes CDR1 MNHEY and CDR2 SMNVEV (reference sequence). Trimming left V 2 bases short and J 0 bases short, with 11 bases between. CDR3 region: CASSLRSSLSNQPQHF. DNA for the CDR3: TGTGCCAGCAGTTTAAGGTCGTCGCTTAGCAATCAGCCCCAGCATTTT.

With regard to this clonotype: Since no conserved phenylalanine or tryptophan closes the CDR3, a read error is the likely cause. The chain has TRBV14 and TRBJ1-1; 7 positions match TRBD1. This CDR3 spans 14 amino acids. The germline V gene has CDR1 SGHDN and CDR2 FVKESK. Unmatched junction bases numbered 5, after V lost 4 bases and J lost 3 bases. CDR3 sequence: CASSLTGLDTEAFI. CDR3 nucleotides: TGTGCCAGCAGCCTGACAGGGTTGGACACTGAAGCTTTCATT.

At least ten counts were recorded for this clonotype. The V and J genes are TRBV28 and TRBJ2-7; D may be TRBD1 or TRBD2 (5 bases each). CDR3 length: 12 amino acids. In germline, CDR1 is MDHEN, CDR2 SYDVKM. Deletions cut 6 bases from V and 6 bases from J, with 12 bases between. Here the CDR3 DNA reads TGTGCCAGCAGCTTAACCGGGACCGAGCAGTACTTC. Amino acid sequence: CASSLTGTEQYF. Full variable domain (outside the CDR3, taken from reference TRBV28 and TRBJ2-7): DVKVTQSSRYLVKRTGEKVFLECVQDMDHENMFWYRQDPGLGLRLIYFSYDVKMKEKGDIPEGYSVSREKKERFSLILESASTNQTSMYLCASSLTGTEQYFGPGTRLTVT.

The gene calls are TRBV19 and TRBJ2-3; 12 bases agree with TRBD1. Losses at the gene ends were 5 bases for V and 4 bases for J; bases not matched to a gene: 10. Looked up from germline, CDR1 is LNHDA and CDR2 is SQIVND (reference sequence). The CDR3 contains 17 residues. CDR3 in amino acids: CASSSWGQGARADTQYF. For the CDR3, the DNA is TGTGCCAGTAGTTCGTGGGGACAGGGGGCAAGGGCAGATACGCAGTATTTT.

This clonotype was seen at least ten times. This chain uses TRBV2 with TRBJ2-2, with D tentatively TRBD2 (7 bases). V shed 6 bases and J shed 4 bases, with 12 bases lying between them. CDR3 length: 14 residues. The germline CDR1 and CDR2 sequences are SNHLY and FYNNEI. The DNA of the CDR3 is TGTGCCAGCAGGCGGGGGCGCATCACCGGGGAGCTGTTTTTT. This sequence encodes CASRRGRITGELFF. The whole variable domain, remainder taken from reference TRBV2 and TRBJ2-2, is EPEVTQTPSHQVTQMGQEVILRCVPISNHLYFYWYRQILGQKVEFLVSFYNNEISEKSEIFDDQFSVERPDGSNFTLKIRSTKLEDSAMYFCASRRGRITGELFFGEGSRLTVL.

In this sample, this clonotype turned up many times. The chain is built from TRBV11-3 and TRBJ1-2; 9 positions match TRBD1. This CDR3 has 14 amino acids. CDR1 SGHNT and CDR2 YENEEA come from the germline V gene. V dropped 5 bases and J dropped 3; count of bases not matched to a gene: 4. This CDR3 is CASSPWDRDYGYTF. Written as DNA, the CDR3 is TGTGCCAGCAGCCCTTGGGACAGGGACTATGGCTACACCTTC.

About this clonotype itself: A clone one base away is much larger, so this may be a read error. As the CDR3 is not closed by the conserved phenylalanine or tryptophan, this likely results from a read error. The DNA for the CDR3 is TGTGCCAGCAGTCCCCAAATCGGGGTAGCGGTCCAAGAGACCCAGTACCTC. It encodes CASSPQIGVAVQETQYL. The rearrangement links TRBV12-3 or TRBV12-4 to TRBJ2-5, with D possibly matching TRBD2 (6 bases). With 5 bases removed from V and 1 base from J, the gap between germline ends came to 20 bases. The CDR3 is made up of 17 amino acids.

The sample holds many counts of this clonotype. The gene calls are TRBV20-1 and TRBJ1-1; the D gene is possibly TRBD1 (5 bases). The CDR3 is 17 amino acids. Between the trimmed V and J ends, which lost 0 bases and 0 bases, there was a span of 17 bases. Germline V lookup: CDR1 DFQATT, CDR2 SNEGSKA (reference sequence). This CDR3 is CSARDHQGRGLNTEAFF. The CDR3 bases are TGCAGTGCTAGAGATCACCAGGGAAGGGGCCTGAACACTGAAGCTTTCTTT.

This clonotype was counted between two and nine times. Possible read error: a much larger clone is one base away. J is TRBJ2-1 and V is TRBV3-1; perhaps TRBD2 as D (6 bases). The CDR3 has 15 residues. The ends were cut back, 4 bases at V and 9 bases at J, with 19 bases in the middle. Per germline, CDR1 LGHDT and CDR2 YNNKEL (reference sequence). CDR3 amino acids: CASSPLLVGGAEQFF. CDR3 in DNA: TGTGCCAGCAGCCCCTTACTAGTGGGAGGCGCTGAGCAGTTCTTC.

Ten or more counts support this clonotype. This chain joins TRBV24-1 and TRBJ2-1; possibly TRBD2 for D (5 bases). The V end was cut by 3 bases, the J end by 4 bases, with 15 bases between. In germline, CDR1 is KGHDR, CDR2 SFDVKD. The CDR3 has 16 residues. In nucleotides, the CDR3 is TGTGCCACCAGTGATACTGCTAGTCGGGGTTACAATGAGCAGTTCTTC. The encoded protein is CATSDTASRGYNEQFF.

This rearrangement joins TRBV7-9 to TRBJ2-5; no firm D call. CDR3 size: 16 residues. Trimming pared 1 base from V and 1 base from J, leaving 13 bases between. The germline gives CDR1 SEHNR, CDR2 FQNEAQ (reference sequence). The CDR3 coding sequence is TGTGCCAGCAGCTTAGACCTTGTTCGCGCCCAAGAGACCCAGTACTTC. Protein product: CASSLDLVRAQETQYF.

In this sample, this clonotype turned up a few times. The chain links TRBV7-9 to TRBJ2-5; no reliable D call. The CDR3 is made up of 15 amino acids. Germline V gene sequence: CDR1 SEHNR, CDR2 FQNEAQ (reference sequence). Trimming took 3 bases from V and 4 from J, leaving 15 bases between them. Here the CDR3 DNA reads TGTGCCAGCAGCTTTAATTGGAGAGGAATAGAGACCCAGTACTTC. It specifies CASSFNWRGIETQYF. The complete variable domain, with remaining parts taken from reference TRBV7-9 and TRBJ2-5, reads DTGVSQNPRHKITKRGQNVTFRCDPISEHNRLYWYRQTLGQGPEFLTYFQNEAQLEKSRLLSDRFSAERPKGSFSTLEIQRTEQGDSAMYLCASSFNWRGIETQYFGPGTRLLVL.

This clonotype was seen more than once but under ten times. J is TRBJ1-2 and V is TRBV13; D perhaps matches TRBD1 (6 bases). The CDR3 spans 15 residues. Trimming cost V 5 bases and J 5 bases, with 18 bases left between them. Germline CDR1 and CDR2: PRHDT and FYEKMQ (reference sequence). The CDR3 sequence: CASSTSGVGGYGYTF. The CDR3 DNA is TGTGCCAGCAGCACATCAGGGGTCGGGGGATATGGCTACACCTTC.

At least ten counts were recorded for this clonotype. V is TRBV5-8 and J is TRBJ2-5; D may be TRBD1 or TRBD2 (5 bases each). Looked up from germline, CDR1 is SGHTS and CDR2 is YDEGEE. V was shortened by 3 bases and J by 1 base, with 13 bases between the two germline ends. The CDR3 consists of 15 residues. DNA for the CDR3: TGTGCCAGCAGCTCGCCGGGACGCATCCAAGAGACCCAGTACTTC. Amino acid sequence: CASSSPGRIQETQYF.

This clonotype showed up many times. The V call is TRBV6-2 or TRBV6-3, the J call TRBJ2-5; a possible D gene is TRBD2 (6 bases). Germline assignment: CDR1 MNHEY and CDR2 SVGEGT. The CDR3 covers 16 residues. V lost 5 bases, J lost 0 bases, and 16 bases lay in between. This chain's CDR3 is CASSHRPRGDQETQYF. CDR3 nucleotides: TGTGCCAGCAGTCACCGGCCGCGGGGTGACCAAGAGACCCAGTACTTC.